This T cell receptor beta chain was observed in a study of neoadjuvant anti-PD-1 for oral cavity cancer listed by TCRdb under 2021. A note on the overall study: Before undergoing curative-intent surgical resection, most patients got three to four biweekly nivolumab doses at 3 mg/kg. A fourth nivolumab dose was given around day 43 to patients without progression, and definitive surgical resection was performed in those patients on days 50-56. Responders were defined as patients with complete response, partial response or stable disease by RECIST 1.1; non-responders were defined as patients with progression. There were 12 patients in the parent correlative cohort, and the response rate was less than 40%.

The time point label here, explained by the study, means: after neoadjuvant nivolumab, at surgical resection. Patients were newly diagnosed with stage II-IVA oral cavity squamous cell carcinoma and had received no prior systemic or radiation treatment. The cohort was composed of patients with HPV-negative, locally advanced oral cavity squamous cell carcinoma. Peripheral blood mononuclear cells were analyzed directly, without maintenance or expansion in culture. Samples were obtained from a longitudinal correlative study of a single-arm phase II trial of neoadjuvant nivolumab in oral cavity squamous cell carcinoma. Subject-matched pre- and post-treatment PBMCs and tumors from three responders and three non-responders were subjected to genomic DNA-based TCRbeta sequencing. Peripheral blood mononuclear cells were drawn once before nivolumab treatment and a second time after treatment, when surgery took place. The Maxwell RSC DNA from Cells kit was used to extract genomic DNA from PBMCs.

For deep sequencing of PBMC libraries, mostly about 0.45 ug of input genomic DNA was used, and six replicates were run per sample. The immunoSEQ hsTCRbeta kit was used to prepare TCRbeta libraries according to the manufacturer's instructions. The finished libraries were brought together in one pool at 2.5 to 3 nM, which was then read using an Illumina NovaSeq 6000 S4 flow cell. As for the original processing: The immunoSEQ Analyzer was used for raw data preprocessing and quality control. The analysis was limited to productive rearrangements, and each clonotype was defined by a unique CDR3 amino acid sequence. Repertoire clonality was estimated as the Gini-Simpson index, which was computed with the R package tcR. Student's t test was used to compare Gini indices, while Pearson correlation assessed associations with tumor size change. In its TCRdb copy, this immuneACCESS table keeps in-frame sequences only and misses some clones. Where compared with another copy, unresolved V genes explain less than half of these, and the others have no known cause. V and J calls and clone size are those listed in that table; D and trimming were worked out from the DNA. In this sample the table shows roughly 8,800 clones, roughly 64% of which occur a single time. The ten biggest clones cover 4% to 5% of the sample.

Study-level results and caveats: Only a few patients per response group were included in the TCR analyses, and the authors called for validation in larger cohorts. After neoadjuvant nivolumab, T cell clonality (Gini index) in PBMCs was significantly higher in non-responders than in responders. Higher pretreatment blood Treg/Th17 ratios correlated with higher pretreatment blood TCRbeta clonality and lower post-treatment tumor TCRbeta clonality.

From the cysteine through the phenylalanine, the CDR3 covers 15 amino acids. Only the CDR3 DNA is retained, 45 bases long and in frame from the first base. In the germline V gene (reference sequence), CDR1 corresponds to MNHEY and CDR2 to SMNVEV. V gives up 3 bases and J gives up 6 bases, and the segment between their germline ends measures 15 bases. Details on this clone: The antigen it recognizes is unknown. Base qualities are not at hand, and no much larger clone is one base apart.

Sequences were derived from PBMCs, sampled after nivolumab (anti-PD-1) treatment. The chain is made from TRBV27 and TRBJ1-5; the D gene is possibly TRBD1, with 5 bases matching. This TCR was recovered from a person aged 35 to 85 with oral cavity squamous cell carcinoma. The nucleotides read TGTGCCAGCAGTTTCCTGGAGGGGATCGGTCAGCCCCAGCATTTT. Its protein product is CASSFLEGIGQPQHF.